These 23 T cell receptor beta chains were all obtained from the same sample, sequenced in a study of cytomegalovirus exposure and HLA in healthy donors (dated by TCRdb to about 2017). To prepare the library, the immunoSEQ multiplex PCR assay was applied. The multiplex PCR relied on a mix of 60 forward primers for TCR Vbeta segments and 13 reverse primers for TCR Jbeta segments. TCRdb took this table from immuneACCESS and kept in-frame rearrangements with V and J called. Such tables lack part of the clones; where checked against another copy, unresolved V genes explain under half of the gap, and the rest is unexplained. In all, the sample holds under 150,000 clones, and 79% of those were seen once. The top ten constitute about 4.5% of the sample. The source material was PBMCs. The receptors here all came from a man aged 30 to 45 in good health and CMV-seropositive.

CDR3 loop: CASSFPGDEKLFF. CDR3 coding DNA: TGCGCCAGCAGCTTCCCGGGGGATGAAAAACTGTTTTTT. This chain links TRBV5-1 with TRBJ1-4, with D possibly TRBD1 on 5 matching bases. Trimming pared 2 bases from V and 6 bases from J, leaving 8 bases between. The length of the CDR3 is 13 residues. The germline V gene encodes CDR1 SGHRS and CDR2 YFSETQ.

A few counts support this clone. The CDR3 spells CAWTGSDTQYF. The CDR3 nucleotides are TGTGCCTGGACCGGTTCAGATACGCAGTATTTT. V usage is TRBV30 and J usage is TRBJ2-3; D is unclear. The CDR3 consists of 11 residues. V gave up 4 bases and J gave up 4 bases, with 6 bases separating them. Germline lookup yields CDR1 GTSNPN and CDR2 SVGIG (reference sequence).

This clone has a handful of counts. The chain uses TRBV28 and TRBJ1-5; possibly TRBD1 for D (5 bases). Trimming stripped 6 bases from V and 4 bases from J, with 13 bases between. Germline assignment: CDR1 MDHEN and CDR2 SYDVKM. The CDR3 consists of 14 residues. In DNA form, the CDR3 reads TGTGCCAGCAGGGGGGGAGAGGGGAATCAGCCCCAGCATTTT. It codes for CASRGGEGNQPQHF.

The J gene is TRBJ1-2, the V gene TRBV12-1; no check of the table's D call, TRBD1, against the DNA was made. TRBV12-1 is a pseudogene segment. The CDR3 is 18 amino acids. The CDR3 reads CASSFSNRARVSLNGYTF. Written as DNA, the CDR3 is TGTGCCAGCAGCTTTTCTAACCGGGCCAGGGTGTCTTTGAATGGCTACACCTTC.

Note on this clone: One end of the junction varies from germline; a read error may be responsible. The chain couples TRBV7-9 to TRBJ2-7; D is unresolved. The CDR3 covers 11 residues. From germline, CDR1 is SEHNR and CDR2 FQNEAQ (reference sequence). CDR3 protein: CSSSRRPEQYF. The CDR3, as DNA: TGTTCCAGCAGTCGGCGGCCCGAGCAGTACTTC.

The chain uses TRBV29-1 and TRBJ2-1; tentatively, D is TRBD2 (6 bases). This CDR3 comprises 15 residues. CDR1 SQVTM and CDR2 ANQGSEA come from the germline V gene. The ends were cut back, 1 base at V and 0 bases at J, with 10 bases in the middle. CDR3 region: CSVEGSGVSYNEQFF. The DNA of the CDR3 is TGCAGCGTTGAAGGATCGGGGGTCTCCTACAATGAGCAGTTCTTC.

This clone was observed once. The genes are TRBV30 and TRBJ1-3; a possible D gene is TRBD1 (6 bases). The CDR3 consists of 17 residues. V shed 3 bases and J shed 2 bases, with 20 bases lying between them. Germline V lookup: CDR1 GTSNPN, CDR2 SVGIG (reference sequence). The CDR3 sequence: CAWSPQGLYITGNTIYF. CDR3 nucleotides: TGTGCCTGGAGCCCCCAGGGGCTTTATATAACTGGAAACACCATATATTTT.

The J gene is TRBJ2-7, the V gene TRBV11-1, with 9 bases fitting TRBD1. The CDR3 is 16 amino acids. V trimming: 2 bases; J trimming: 5 bases; junction bases outside the gene matches: 10. Germline CDR1 is SGHAT and CDR2 is FQDESV (reference sequence). The CDR3: CASSLTPGQGGDEQYF. For the CDR3, the DNA is TGTGCCAGCAGCTTAACCCCGGGACAGGGAGGGGACGAGCAGTACTTC. Full variable domain (outside the CDR3, taken from reference TRBV11-1 and TRBJ2-7): EAEVAQSPRYKITEKSQAVAFWCDPISGHATLYWYRQILGQGPELLVQFQDESVVDDSQLPKDRFSAERLKGVDSTLKIQPAELGDSAMYLCASSLTPGQGGDEQYFGPGTRLTVT.

V is TRBV10-3 and J is TRBJ2-5; 7 bases agree with TRBD1. Germline CDR1 ENHRY, CDR2 SYGVKD. J lost 1 base, V lost 9 bases, and 5 bases had no gene match. This CDR3 contains 13 residues. The CDR3 sequence: CAIGGSLQETQYF. CDR3 DNA sequence: TGTGCCATAGGGGGCAGTCTCCAAGAGACCCAGTACTTC.

The chain combines TRBV10-3 with TRBJ1-5, with D perhaps TRBD1 (5 bases). The germline V gene has CDR1 ENHRY and CDR2 SYGVKD. V was pared by 8 bases and J by 3 bases, with 11 bases between. This CDR3 is built from 13 residues. The CDR3 loop is CAIGAGSNQPQHF. The CDR3 nucleotides are TGTGCCATCGGAGCAGGGTCCAATCAGCCCCAGCATTTT.

The genes are TRBV5-1 and TRBJ2-2; TRBD2 matches 7 bases. CDR1 and CDR2 from the germline V gene are SGHRS and YFSETQ. Losses at the gene ends were 3 bases for V and 2 bases for J; bases not matched to a gene: 7. The CDR3 is 16 amino acids. CDR3 sequence: CASSSSGGLNTGELFF. The CDR3 nucleotides read TGCGCCAGCAGCTCCAGTGGGGGACTAAACACCGGGGAGCTGTTTTTT.

CDR3 region: CATSMAGTGGYGYTF. The CDR3 DNA reads TGTGCCACCAGCATGGCCGGGACAGGAGGCTATGGCTACACCTTC. The genes are TRBV15 and TRBJ1-2; 8 bases map to TRBD1. Germline V lookup: CDR1 LNHNV, CDR2 YYDKDF (reference sequence). The CDR3 length is 15 residues. Trimming at V came to 4 bases and at J to 4 bases, leaving 8 bases not matched to a gene.

The chain uses TRBV20-1 and TRBJ1-2; D possibly corresponds to TRBD1 (5 bases). The ends were cut back, 5 bases at V and 7 bases at J, with 11 bases in the middle. There are 11 residues in the CDR3. Germline V lookup: CDR1 DFQATT, CDR2 SNEGSKA (reference sequence). In DNA form, the CDR3 reads TGCAGTGCTTTTGGTAGGGGTGGCTACACCTTC. The encoded protein is CSAFGRGGYTF.

This clone showed up just once. The chain recombines TRBV28 with TRBJ2-7; 11 bases are a match to TRBD2. The CDR3 is made up of 17 amino acids. The J segment lost 6 bases and the V segment lost 3 bases, leaving 13 bases of the junction unmatched. Germline assignment: CDR1 MDHEN and CDR2 SYDVKM. The DNA for the CDR3 is TGTGCCAGCAGTTTCACTAGCGGGAGAAAATCTACGGGCGAGCAGTACTTC. Translating it yields CASSFTSGRKSTGEQYF.

The chain links TRBV7-9 to TRBJ1-6; D is ambiguous. V shed 5 bases and J shed 0 bases, with 8 bases lying between them. Germline CDR1 SEHNR, CDR2 FQNEAQ (reference sequence). The CDR3 extends over 15 amino acids. The CDR3 region has the DNA TGTGCCAGCAGCCCCGGTAGCTCCTATAATTCACCCCTCCACTTT. Residues: CASSPGSSYNSPLHF.

The V gene is TRBV6-5, the J gene TRBJ1-1; D unresolved. The germline CDR1 and CDR2 sequences are MNHEY and SVGAGI. The CDR3 totals 11 residues. The V end lost 4 bases, the J end lost 8 bases, and 8 bases lay between the germline ends. CDR3 protein: CASSSPREAFF. For the CDR3, the DNA is TGTGCCAGCAGTTCTCCCCGGGAAGCTTTCTTT.

This sequence joins TRBV6-1 and TRBJ2-3; no clear D gene. The germline gives CDR1 MNHNS, CDR2 SASEGT. The V end was cut by 3 bases, the J end by 3 bases, with 13 bases between. The CDR3 is 15 amino acids. For the CDR3, the DNA is TGTGCCAGCAGTGACAGACACCTTGGGACAGATACGCAGTATTTT. It codes for CASSDRHLGTDTQYF.

V usage is TRBV27 and J usage is TRBJ2-7, with no clear D. With 6 bases removed from V and 2 bases from J, the gap between germline ends came to 14 bases. Germline loops: CDR1 MNHEY, CDR2 SMNVEV (reference sequence). CDR3 length: 14 residues. The DNA of the CDR3 is TGTGCCAGCAGACAGAACGGTATGGCCTACGAGCAGTACTTC. Protein product: CASRQNGMAYEQYF.

The J gene is TRBJ1-4, the V gene TRBV14; TRBD1 is a possible D gene (6 bases). Trimming stripped 4 bases from V and 8 bases from J, with 14 bases between. There are 14 residues in the CDR3. Germline V CDR1 and CDR2: SGHDN, FVKESK. The CDR3 protein is CASSRQEAREKLFF. The CDR3, as DNA: TGTGCCAGCAGCCGACAGGAAGCGAGGGAAAAACTGTTTTTT.

The rearrangement uses TRBV6-5 and TRBJ2-7; possible D gene TRBD1, 7 bases. CDR3 length equals 16 residues. Deletions cut 6 bases from V and 2 bases from J, with 20 bases between. Germline CDR1 and CDR2: MNHEY and SVGAGI. CDR3 amino acids: CASRYGGGRATYEQYF. The CDR3 region has the DNA TGTGCCAGCAGATACGGAGGGGGCAGAGCTACCTACGAGCAGTACTTC.

The chain links TRBV4-3 to TRBJ2-1, with 7 nucleotides matching TRBD2. V lost 2 bases and J lost 8; bases outside the gene matches: 6. The CDR3 runs to 14 residues. CDR1 LGHNA and CDR2 YSLEER come from the germline V gene. The CDR3: CASSQSGERDEQFF. CDR3 in DNA: TGCGCCAGCAGCCAAAGCGGGGAGAGGGATGAGCAGTTCTTC.

The V and J genes are TRBV1 and TRBJ2-6; the table gives TRBD2 as D, unverified against the DNA. TRBV1 is labeled a pseudogene. There are 20 residues in the CDR3. CDR3 nucleotides: TGCACCAGCAGCCAAGTCGTGATGGCGGGGGGGCCAGGTGGGGCCAACGGCCTGACTTTC. Residues: CTSSQVVMAGGPGGANGLTF.

The chain is built from TRBV5-4 and TRBJ1-2; 7 bases map to TRBD1. J gave up 7 bases and V 0 bases, and 6 bases lay outside the gene matches. CDR1 is SGHNT and CDR2 is YYREEE in the germline V gene (reference sequence). The CDR3 loop spans 14 amino acids. The CDR3 DNA sequence: TGTGCCAGCAGCTTGGCGACAGGGTCGGGTGGCTACACCTTC. Protein product: CASSLATGSGGYTF.